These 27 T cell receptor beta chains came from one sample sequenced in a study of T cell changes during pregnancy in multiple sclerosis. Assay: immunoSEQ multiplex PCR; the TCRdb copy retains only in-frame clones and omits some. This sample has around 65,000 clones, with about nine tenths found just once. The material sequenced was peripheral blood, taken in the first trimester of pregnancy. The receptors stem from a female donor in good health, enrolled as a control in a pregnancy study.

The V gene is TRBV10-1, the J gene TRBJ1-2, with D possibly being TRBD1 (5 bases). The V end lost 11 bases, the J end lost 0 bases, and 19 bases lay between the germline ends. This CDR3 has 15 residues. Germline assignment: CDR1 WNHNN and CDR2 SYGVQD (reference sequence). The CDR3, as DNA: TGCGCCCGGGGGGGGACGGACCCTTCTAACTATGGCTACACCTTC. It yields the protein CARGGTDPSNYGYTF.

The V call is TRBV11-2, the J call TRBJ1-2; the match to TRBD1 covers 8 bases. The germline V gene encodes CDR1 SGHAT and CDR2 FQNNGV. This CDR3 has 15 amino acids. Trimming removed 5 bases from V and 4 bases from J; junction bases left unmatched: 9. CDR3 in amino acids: CASSVNRGSPYGYTF. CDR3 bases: TGTGCCAGCAGCGTTAACAGGGGGTCCCCCTATGGCTACACCTTC.

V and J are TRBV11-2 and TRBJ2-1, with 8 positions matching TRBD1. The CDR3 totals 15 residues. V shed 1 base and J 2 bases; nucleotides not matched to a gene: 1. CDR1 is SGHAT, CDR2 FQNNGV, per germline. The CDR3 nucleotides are TGTGCCAGCAGCTTAGCACAGGGGGCCTACAATGAGCAGTTCTTC. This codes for CASSLAQGAYNEQFF.

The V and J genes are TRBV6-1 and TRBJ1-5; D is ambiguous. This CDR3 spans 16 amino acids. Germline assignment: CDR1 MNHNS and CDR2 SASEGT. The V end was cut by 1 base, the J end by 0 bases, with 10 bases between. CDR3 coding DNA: TGTGCCAGCAGTGAAGGGCAGCACTATAGCAATCAGCCCCAGCATTTT. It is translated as CASSEGQHYSNQPQHF.

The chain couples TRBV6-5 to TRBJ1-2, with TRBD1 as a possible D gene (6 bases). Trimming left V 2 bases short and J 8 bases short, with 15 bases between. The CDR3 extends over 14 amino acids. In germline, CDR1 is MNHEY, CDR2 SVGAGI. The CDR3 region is CASSYLLGGGGYTF. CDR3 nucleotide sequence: TGTGCCAGCAGTTACCTCTTAGGCGGGGGCGGCTACACCTTC.

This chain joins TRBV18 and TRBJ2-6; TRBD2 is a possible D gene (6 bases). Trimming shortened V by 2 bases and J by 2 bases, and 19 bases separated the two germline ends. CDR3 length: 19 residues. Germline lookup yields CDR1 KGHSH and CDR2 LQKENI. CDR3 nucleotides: TGTGCCAGCTCACCATGGGGCAATCCTACGGGGGCTGGGGCCAACGTCCTGACTTTC. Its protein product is CASSPWGNPTGAGANVLTF.

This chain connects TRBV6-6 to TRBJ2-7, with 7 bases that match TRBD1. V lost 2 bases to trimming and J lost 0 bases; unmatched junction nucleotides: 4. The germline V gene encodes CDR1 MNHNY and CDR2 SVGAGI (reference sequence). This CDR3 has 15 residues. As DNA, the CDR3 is TGTGCCAGCAGTTACGGTGGGACAGCCTCCTACGAGCAGTACTTC. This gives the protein CASSYGGTASYEQYF.

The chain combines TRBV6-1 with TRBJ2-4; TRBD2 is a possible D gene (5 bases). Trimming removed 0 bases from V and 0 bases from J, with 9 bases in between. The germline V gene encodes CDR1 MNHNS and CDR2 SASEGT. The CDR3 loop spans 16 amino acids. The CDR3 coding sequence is TGTGCCAGCAGTGAAGCGCGAGGGAGAGCCAAAAACATTCAGTACTTC. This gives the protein CASSEARGRAKNIQYF.

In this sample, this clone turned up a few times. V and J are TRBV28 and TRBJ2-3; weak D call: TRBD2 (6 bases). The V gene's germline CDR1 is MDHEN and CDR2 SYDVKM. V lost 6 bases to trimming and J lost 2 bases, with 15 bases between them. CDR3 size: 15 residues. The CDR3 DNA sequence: TGTGCCAGCAGCCGAGGCGGGGCGGTCACAGATACGCAGTATTTT. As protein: CASSRGGAVTDTQYF.

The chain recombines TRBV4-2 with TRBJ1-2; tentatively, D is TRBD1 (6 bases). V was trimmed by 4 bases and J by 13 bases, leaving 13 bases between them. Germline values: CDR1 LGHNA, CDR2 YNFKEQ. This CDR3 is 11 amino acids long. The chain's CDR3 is CASSRAGAITF. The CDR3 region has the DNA TGTGCCAGCAGCCGGGCAGGGGCTATCACCTTC.

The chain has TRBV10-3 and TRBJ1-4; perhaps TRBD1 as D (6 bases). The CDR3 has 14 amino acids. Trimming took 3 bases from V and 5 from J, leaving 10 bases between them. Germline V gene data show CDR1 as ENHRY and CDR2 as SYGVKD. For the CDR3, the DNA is TGTGCCATCAGTGAAGGGACATCGAATGAAAAACTGTTTTTT. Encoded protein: CAISEGTSNEKLFF.

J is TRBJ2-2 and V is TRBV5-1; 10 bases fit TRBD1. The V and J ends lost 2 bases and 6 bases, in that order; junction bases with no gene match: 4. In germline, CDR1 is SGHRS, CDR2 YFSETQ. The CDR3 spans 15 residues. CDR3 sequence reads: CASSFRDRGPGELFF. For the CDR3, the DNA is TGCGCCAGCAGCTTCCGGGACAGGGGACCCGGGGAGCTGTTTTTT.

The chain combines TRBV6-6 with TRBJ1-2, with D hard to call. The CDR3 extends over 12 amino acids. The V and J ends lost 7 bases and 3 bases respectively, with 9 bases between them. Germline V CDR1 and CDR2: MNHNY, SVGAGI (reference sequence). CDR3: CASNRDDYGYTF. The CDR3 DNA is TGTGCCAGCAATCGGGATGACTATGGCTACACCTTC.

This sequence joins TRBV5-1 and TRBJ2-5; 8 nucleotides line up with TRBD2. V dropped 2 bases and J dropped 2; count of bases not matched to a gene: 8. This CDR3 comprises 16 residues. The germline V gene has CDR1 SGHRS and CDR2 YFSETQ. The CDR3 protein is CASSLVGGGGQETQYF. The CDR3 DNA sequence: TGCGCCAGCAGCTTAGTCGGAGGCGGGGGGCAAGAGACCCAGTACTTC.

Here the CDR3 reads CSVEESNRGLAYNEQFF. The CDR3 DNA is TGCAGCGTTGAAGAGTCTAACAGGGGGCTGGCCTACAATGAGCAGTTCTTC. The rearrangement uses TRBV29-1 and TRBJ2-1; 9 nucleotides line up with TRBD1. This CDR3 has 17 amino acids. V was clipped by 0 bases and J by 2 bases; unmatched bases: 8. Germline CDR1 reads SQVTM; CDR2 reads ANQGSEA.

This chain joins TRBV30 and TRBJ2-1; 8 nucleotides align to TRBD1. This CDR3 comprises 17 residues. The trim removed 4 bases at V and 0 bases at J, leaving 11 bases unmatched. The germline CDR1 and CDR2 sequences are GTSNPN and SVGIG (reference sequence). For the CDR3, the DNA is TGTGCCTGGAAGCAGGGGGCCCTCCTGAGCTCCTACAATGAGCAGTTCTTC. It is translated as CAWKQGALLSSYNEQFF.

In nucleotides, the CDR3 is TGCGCCAGCAGCCAAGAATCCCTCGGCACCGGGGAGCTGTTTTTT. Protein: CASSQESLGTGELFF. The genes are TRBV4-3 and TRBJ2-2; D is undetermined. The CDR3 contains 15 residues. Germline V gene data show CDR1 as LGHNA and CDR2 as YSLEER. V was shortened by 0 bases and J by 4 bases, with 9 bases between the two germline ends.

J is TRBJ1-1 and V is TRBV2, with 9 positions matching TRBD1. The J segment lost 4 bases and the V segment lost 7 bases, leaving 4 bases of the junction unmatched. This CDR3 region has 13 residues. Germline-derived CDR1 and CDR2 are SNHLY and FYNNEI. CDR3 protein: CASNGQGITEAFF. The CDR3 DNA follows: TGTGCCAGCAATGGACAGGGGATCACTGAAGCTTTCTTT.

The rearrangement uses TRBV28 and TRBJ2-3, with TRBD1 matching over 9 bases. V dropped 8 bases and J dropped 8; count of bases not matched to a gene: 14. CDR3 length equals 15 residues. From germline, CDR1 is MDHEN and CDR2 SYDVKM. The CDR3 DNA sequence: TGTGCCAGCCGAACGATGGGACAGGGTCATAGTACGCAGTATTTT. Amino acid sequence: CASRTMGQGHSTQYF.

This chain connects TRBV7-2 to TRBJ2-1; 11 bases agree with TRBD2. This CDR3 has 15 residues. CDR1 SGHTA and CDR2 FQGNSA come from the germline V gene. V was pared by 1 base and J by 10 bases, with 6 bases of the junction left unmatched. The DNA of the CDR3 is TGTGCCAGCAGCTTAGTCGTAGCGGGGGGGACCGAGCAGTTCTTC. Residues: CASSLVVAGGTEQFF. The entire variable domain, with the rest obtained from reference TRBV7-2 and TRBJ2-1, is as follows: GAGVSQSPSNKVTEKGKDVELRCDPISGHTALYWYRQSLGQGLEFLIYFQGNSAPDKSGLPSDRFSAERTGGSVSTLTIQRTQQEDSAVYLCASSLVVAGGTEQFFGPGTRLTVL.

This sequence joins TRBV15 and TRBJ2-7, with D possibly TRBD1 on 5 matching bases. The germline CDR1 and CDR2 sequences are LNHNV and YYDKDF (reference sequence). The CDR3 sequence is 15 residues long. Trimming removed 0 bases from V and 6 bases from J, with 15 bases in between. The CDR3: CATSRDETVLREQYF. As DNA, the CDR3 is TGTGCCACCAGCAGAGATGAGACAGTATTACGCGAGCAGTACTTC. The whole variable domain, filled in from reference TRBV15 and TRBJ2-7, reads DAMVIQNPRYQVTQFGKPVTLSCSQTLNHNVMYWYQQKSSQAPKLLFHYYDKDFNNEADTPDNFQSRRPNTSFCFLDIRSPGLGDTAMYLCATSRDETVLREQYFGPGTRLTVT.

The CDR3 DNA reads as TGTGCCAGCAGCTCTACGGAGCTTAGCGGAAAACTGTTTTTT. It encodes CASSSTELSGKLFF. The chain carries TRBV5-8 and TRBJ1-4; the D is unclear. Trimming took off 3 bases at V and 10 bases at J, with 16 bases between the two ends. Germline CDR1 reads SGHTS; CDR2 reads YDEGEE. The CDR3 covers 14 residues.

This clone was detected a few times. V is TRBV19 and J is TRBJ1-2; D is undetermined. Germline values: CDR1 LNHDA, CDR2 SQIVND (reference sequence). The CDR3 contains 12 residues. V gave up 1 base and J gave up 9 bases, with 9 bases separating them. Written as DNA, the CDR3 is TGTGCCAGTAGTATAGTCGAGGCGAGCTACACCTTC. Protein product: CASSIVEASYTF.

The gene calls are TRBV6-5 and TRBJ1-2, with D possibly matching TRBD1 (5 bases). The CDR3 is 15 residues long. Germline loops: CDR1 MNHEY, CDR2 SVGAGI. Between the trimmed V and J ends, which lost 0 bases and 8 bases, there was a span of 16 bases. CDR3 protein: CASSYSRQGVGGYTF. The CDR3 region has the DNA TGTGCCAGCAGTTACTCTAGGCAGGGCGTCGGGGGCTACACCTTC.

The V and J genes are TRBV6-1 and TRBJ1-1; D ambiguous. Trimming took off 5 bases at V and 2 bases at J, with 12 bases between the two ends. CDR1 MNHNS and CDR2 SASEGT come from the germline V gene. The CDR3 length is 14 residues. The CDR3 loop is CASSLSPGNTEAFF. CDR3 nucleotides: TGTGCCAGCAGTCTCAGCCCGGGAAACACTGAAGCTTTCTTT.

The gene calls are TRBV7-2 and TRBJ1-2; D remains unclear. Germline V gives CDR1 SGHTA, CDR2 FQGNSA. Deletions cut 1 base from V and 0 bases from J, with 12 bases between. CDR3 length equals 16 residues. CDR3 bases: TGTGCCAGCAGCTTAGTTCCGAGAGCCTCTAACTATGGCTACACCTTC. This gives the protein CASSLVPRASNYGYTF. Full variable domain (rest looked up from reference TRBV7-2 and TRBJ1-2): GAGVSQSPSNKVTEKGKDVELRCDPISGHTALYWYRQSLGQGLEFLIYFQGNSAPDKSGLPSDRFSAERTGGSVSTLTIQRTQQEDSAVYLCASSLVPRASNYGYTFGSGTRLTVV.

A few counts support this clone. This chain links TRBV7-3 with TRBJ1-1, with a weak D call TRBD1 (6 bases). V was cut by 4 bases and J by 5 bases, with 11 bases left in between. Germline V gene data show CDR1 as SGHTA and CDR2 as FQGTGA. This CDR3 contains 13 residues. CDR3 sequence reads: CASSYTGNTEAFF. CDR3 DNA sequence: TGTGCCAGCAGCTATACAGGGAATACTGAAGCTTTCTTT.